This T cell receptor (beta chain) was retrieved from a study of T cells after yellow fever vaccination (dated by TCRdb to between 2018 and 2021). Regarding the study in general: Libraries from fractions with low cell numbers were prepared with the SMART-Seq v4 Ultra Low Input RNA kit. Blood samples were taken at several timepoints before and after primary and secondary immunization, and bulk PBMC replicates and cell subsets were isolated. To track T-cell clones before and after primary and booster YFV17D yellow fever vaccination, bulk TCR alpha and beta repertoires were sequenced longitudinally. Two healthy male donors, one aged 18 to 29 and one aged 30 to 39 years, were included in the cohort. Paper-wide results and their limitations: Most clones expanded after primary vaccination were re-detected after the booster (about 96% of CD4 and roughly 87% of CD8), suggesting broad memory maintenance. A small fraction of clonotypes appeared in both the CD4 and CD8 compartments, likely as a result of convergent recombination. Computational filtering was required because FACS-sorted repertoires could contain abundant contaminating clonotypes from the bulk population. The secondary T-cell response was weaker than the primary response but faster, peaking on day 5 instead of day 15. The study included only two donors, which limits how far the findings can be generalized.

Based on the germline V gene (reference sequence), the CDR1 and CDR2 sequences are SGHKS and YYEKEE. Trimming takes 1 base off V and 5 bases off J; junction bases not matched to a gene: 6. The CDR3 numbers 15 residues from cysteine through phenylalanine. The DNA shown is the 45-base CDR3, in frame from base 1. This specimen's treatment or condition label, interpreted: live attenuated yellow fever vaccine strain. At every blood-draw timepoint, two biological replicates of bulk PBMCs were collected. PBMCs were isolated from peripheral blood using a standard Ficoll-Paque protocol. TriZol was used to extract RNA from bulk PBMCs, from CD4 and CD8 fractions, and from dextramer-positive and dextramer-negative fractions. This clonotype was counted at least ten times. Its recognized antigen is unknown. No base-level quality is on record; no much larger clone is a single base apart. The sequencing machine was an Illumina NovaSeq 6000. TCR cDNA was synthesized by 5'RACE template switching, through which a universal primer site and unique molecular identifiers were introduced. Priming of cDNA synthesis was performed from both the TCR alpha and TCR beta constant segments. Two PCR steps were used to amplify libraries, with sample barcodes and sequencing adapters being added in the second step. Sequencing of libraries was performed on Illumina HiSeq 2500 (2x100 bp) or NovaSeq (2x150 bp). The published analysis was carried out like this. MIGEC was used to demultiplex reads and collapse the reads into UMI consensus sequences, and MiXCR was used for V(D)J alignment. Vaccine-responding clonotypes were identified with edgeR using replicate PBMC samples, with FDR below 0.01 and a log2 fold change above 5 up to day 15 being required. Bulk clonotypes were assigned CD4 or CD8 identity according to which sequenced CD4 or CD8 repertoire held them at higher abundance. TCRdb handled the public reads itself, with Q25 trimming in fastp and clone calling in MiXCR, and kept productive beta chains. One record per CDR3 amino acid sequence lists the most common genes and DNA. The V and J calls reflect TCRdb's pipeline rather than the authors' work. Recorded for this sample are about 310,000 distinct CDR3 sequences; roughly 4% of them occurred a single time. The ten most abundant clones make up about 25% of the sample.

The sample consisted of PBMCs, taken on the day of the yellow fever booster vaccination. The chain employs TRBV5-5 and TRBJ2-3, with 8 middle bases fitting TRBD2. This receptor was obtained from a man younger than 35 who received the YFV17D yellow fever vaccine. CDR3 loop: CASSLTREGGDTQYF. The bases read TGTGCCAGCAGCTTGACCCGGGAGGGGGGAGATACGCAGTATTTT.